The 32 T cell receptor beta chains below all came from one sample that was sequenced in a study of blood T cell repertoires in COVID-19 (dated by TCRdb to 2020 to 2022). Library generation was performed with the immunoSEQ multiplex PCR assay. The clones in this table, taken by TCRdb from immuneACCESS, are in-frame only. Not every clone is retained; where verified, under half of the shortfall comes from an unresolved V gene, and the cause of the rest is unknown. The sample data list over 250,000 clones, and around 89% of these were observed just once. In total, the top ten clones hold around an eighth of the sample. Sequenced material: peripheral blood. These receptors came from a woman aged 55-75 years with acute or convalescent COVID-19.

This CDR3 is CASSDRGKRTSTDTQYF. The CDR3 bases are TGTGCCAGCAGTGACAGGGGGAAACGTACTAGCACAGATACGCAGTATTTT. The chain recombines TRBV27 with TRBJ2-3; 9 positions agree with TRBD1. V lost 5 bases to trimming and J lost 0 bases; unmatched junction nucleotides: 9. Germline loops: CDR1 MNHEY, CDR2 SMNVEV (reference sequence). CDR3 length: 17 residues.

This chain uses TRBV6-5 with TRBJ2-7; D perhaps matches TRBD2 (5 bases). The length of the CDR3 is 15 residues. The V end was cut by 2 bases, the J end by 2 bases, with 13 bases between. Germline loops: CDR1 MNHEY, CDR2 SVGAGI. The CDR3 coding sequence is TGTGCCAGCAGTTACGGTCGGGGTTCAACCTACGAGCAGTACTTC. It specifies CASSYGRGSTYEQYF.

This clone occurred a few times. The genes are TRBV7-3 and TRBJ2-3; possible D gene TRBD1, 6 bases. V was pared by 4 bases and J by 4 bases, with 15 bases between. Looked up from germline, CDR1 is SGHTA and CDR2 is FQGTGA. The CDR3 runs 15 residues. CDR3 in DNA: TGTGCCAGCAGCTCCACAGGGTCCCCCCCAGATACGCAGTATTTT. Residues: CASSSTGSPPDTQYF.

The chain combines TRBV6-5 with TRBJ2-7; TRBD1 might be the D (6 bases). CDR1 is MNHEY, CDR2 SVGAGI, per germline. The length of the CDR3 is 15 residues. Trimming shortened V by 6 bases and J by 9 bases, and 24 bases separated the two germline ends. CDR3 region: CASREDRQSIRGQYF. CDR3 DNA: TGTGCCAGCAGAGAGGACAGACAATCTATACGAGGGCAGTACTTC.

This chain uses TRBV5-1 with TRBJ2-7, with 9 bases fitting TRBD1. The CDR3 consists of 15 residues. CDR1 and CDR2 from the germline V gene are SGHRS and YFSETQ. The ends lost 1 base at V and 4 bases at J; junction bases unmatched: 6. In DNA form, the CDR3 reads TGCGCCAGCAGCTTGTCGGGACAGGGTCCGTACGAGCAGTACTTC. Its protein product is CASSLSGQGPYEQYF.

This sequence joins TRBV2 and TRBJ2-2, with TRBD1 identical over 7 bases. V dropped 6 bases and J dropped 1; count of bases not matched to a gene: 11. The CDR3 runs to 17 residues. Per germline, CDR1 SNHLY and CDR2 FYNNEI. CDR3 sequence: CASRDRVSRWNTGELFF. The CDR3, as DNA: TGTGCCAGCAGAGACAGGGTTTCGCGATGGAACACCGGGGAGCTGTTTTTT.

This clone was picked up one time. The J gene is TRBJ2-7, the V gene TRBV19, with TRBD1 matching 7 bases. This CDR3 region has 15 residues. In germline, CDR1 is LNHDA, CDR2 SQIVND (reference sequence). The ends lost 1 base at V and 4 bases at J; junction bases unmatched: 7. DNA of the CDR3: TGTGCCAGTAGTATAGGGGACAGCAAAGGATACGAGCAGTACTTC. Protein: CASSIGDSKGYEQYF.

The rearrangement joins TRBV6-5 to TRBJ1-6, with 9 bases lining up with TRBD1. CDR1 is MNHEY, CDR2 SVGAGI, per germline. V shed 0 bases, J shed 9 bases, and the junction held 3 bases outside the gene matches. The CDR3 has 15 residues. The CDR3 nucleotides read TGTGCCAGCAGTTACTCATACAGGGGGCCTTCACCCCTCCACTTT. Translating it yields CASSYSYRGPSPLHF.

The V gene is TRBV5-3, the J gene TRBJ1-2, with 7 bases identical to TRBD1. TRBV5-3 qualifies as an ORF whose function is uncertain. V lost 4 bases to trimming and J lost 1 base; unmatched junction nucleotides: 4. The CDR3 loop spans 14 amino acids. CDR3 residues: CARSRTGLNYGYTF. The CDR3, as DNA: TGTGCCAGAAGCAGGACAGGCCTTAACTATGGCTACACCTTC.

The chain uses TRBV15 and TRBJ2-1; tentatively, D is TRBD2 (6 bases). The CDR3 has 14 amino acids. The V and J ends lost 0 bases and 7 bases respectively, with 10 bases between them. CDR1 and CDR2 from the germline V gene are LNHNV and YYDKDF (reference sequence). The CDR3 reads CATSRDRGLNEQFF. CDR3 DNA sequence: TGTGCCACCAGCAGAGATCGGGGGTTGAATGAGCAGTTCTTC.

This clone was counted a single time. The chain carries TRBV6-5 and TRBJ1-1, with 11 bases matching TRBD1. The ends lost 2 bases at V and 3 bases at J; junction bases unmatched: 2. Germline CDR1 and CDR2: MNHEY and SVGAGI. The CDR3 consists of 15 residues. CDR3 nucleotide sequence: TGTGCCAGCAGTTACCGGACAGGGGGCGACACTGAAGCTTTCTTT. Its protein is CASSYRTGGDTEAFF.

This clone was recorded only once. The chain has TRBV18 and TRBJ1-6, with TRBD1 matching 9 bases. Germline CDR1 and CDR2: KGHSH and LQKENI. The V and J ends lost 6 bases and 6 bases, in that order; junction bases with no gene match: 6. This CDR3 is 15 amino acids long. CDR3 coding DNA: TGTGCCAGCTCTCCGGGACAGGGTATTAATTCACCCCTCCACTTT. Encoded protein: CASSPGQGINSPLHF.

The chain has TRBV6-2 or TRBV6-3 and TRBJ2-1; 7 nucleotides agree with TRBD1. The ends lost 2 bases at V and 13 bases at J; junction bases unmatched: 2. Germline loops: CDR1 MNHEY, CDR2 SVGEGT. The CDR3 runs to 11 residues. In DNA, the CDR3 is TGTGCCAGCAGTTACGAGGGGGCCCAGTTCTTC. Protein sequence: CASSYEGAQFF.

The chain is built from TRBV28 and TRBJ1-3; D possibly corresponds to TRBD1 (5 bases). Between the trimmed V and J ends, which lost 3 bases and 8 bases, there was a span of 11 bases. This CDR3 region has 13 residues. Looked up from germline, CDR1 is MDHEN and CDR2 is SYDVKM. Here the CDR3 DNA reads TGTGCCAGCAGTTTTGGTGGGGCGGACACCATATATTTT. This sequence encodes CASSFGGADTIYF.

The V call is TRBV29-1, the J call TRBJ2-2; weak D call: TRBD1 (6 bases). The CDR3 has 11 amino acids. Germline values: CDR1 SQVTM, CDR2 ANQGSEA. V shed 5 bases and J shed 7 bases, with 8 bases lying between them. CDR3 DNA sequence: TGCAGCGTTTACAGGGTCGGGGAGCTGTTTTTT. Translation: CSVYRVGELFF.

The CDR3 nucleotides are TGTGCCACCAGTGATACGGGGACAGGACGTATGGGCAATCAGCCCCAGCATTTT. The encoded protein is CATSDTGTGRMGNQPQHF. The rearrangement uses TRBV24-1 and TRBJ1-5; TRBD1 matches at 8 bases. Trimming took 3 bases from V and 2 from J; bases not matched to a gene: 11. The CDR3 loop spans 18 amino acids. Germline lookup yields CDR1 KGHDR and CDR2 SFDVKD.

The table lists this clone with a few counts. This sequence joins TRBV11-2 and TRBJ2-7; a weak D match, TRBD1 (6 bases). CDR1 is SGHAT and CDR2 is FQNNGV in the germline V gene. V lost 4 bases and J 6 bases, leaving 19 bases between the germline ends. This CDR3 contains 15 residues. DNA for the CDR3: TGTGCCAGCAGCTCACTAAAAACAGGGAAGGGCGAGCAGTACTTC. The encoded protein is CASSSLKTGKGEQYF. Supplemented by reference TRBV11-2 and TRBJ2-7, the full variable domain reads EAGVAQSPRYKIIEKRQSVAFWCNPISGHATLYWYQQILGQGPKLLIQFQNNGVVDDSQLPKDRFSAERLKGVDSTLKIQPAKLEDSAVYLCASSSLKTGKGEQYFGPGTRLTVT.

The chain is built from TRBV2 and TRBJ2-7, with a weak D call TRBD1 (6 bases). The CDR3 loop spans 14 amino acids. The germline V gene has CDR1 SNHLY and CDR2 FYNNEI. V shed 5 bases and J shed 4 bases, with 15 bases lying between them. CDR3 sequence: CASSFTGSRYEQYF. Here the CDR3 DNA reads TGTGCCAGCAGTTTTACAGGGAGTAGGTACGAGCAGTACTTC.

CDR3 sequence reads: CASSPRGSGGLSEQFF. Here the CDR3 DNA reads TGCGCCAGCAGCCCCCGGGGAAGCGGCGGTCTCTCTGAGCAGTTCTTC. The rearrangement links TRBV4-3 to TRBJ2-1; tentatively, D is TRBD2 (5 bases). V lost 4 bases and J lost 9, with 22 bases in between. The CDR3 spans 16 residues. Germline CDR1 and CDR2: LGHNA and YSLEER.

Comments on this clone: Other DNA sequences in the same sample also yield this CDR3. The chain is built from TRBV28 and TRBJ1-5; D is perhaps TRBD1 (6 bases). The CDR3 contains 14 residues. The V gene lost 5 bases and the J gene lost 4 bases, with 12 bases spanning the gap. The germline gives CDR1 MDHEN, CDR2 SYDVKM. The CDR3 nucleotides read TGTGCCAGCAGTGCCCCGCAGGGGAATCAGCCCCAGCATTTT. Translating it yields CASSAPQGNQPQHF.

The chain couples TRBV28 to TRBJ1-2; D is possibly TRBD1 (5 bases). Trimming shortened V by 3 bases and J by 4 bases, and 9 bases separated the two germline ends. The CDR3 contains 13 residues. Germline-derived CDR1 and CDR2 are MDHEN and SYDVKM. This chain's CDR3 is CASSFGASYGYTF. The CDR3 DNA reads TGTGCCAGCAGTTTTGGGGCAAGCTATGGCTACACCTTC.

This clone was seen a single time. The genes are TRBV18 and TRBJ1-2; 7 nucleotides agree with TRBD1. J gave up 4 bases and V 3 bases, and 11 bases lay outside the gene matches. The CDR3 is 16 residues long. The V gene's germline CDR1 is KGHSH and CDR2 LQKENI. CDR3 in amino acids: CASSPGSGQSFYGYTF. The CDR3 coding sequence is TGTGCCAGCTCACCCGGGTCGGGACAGAGCTTCTATGGCTACACCTTC.

This sequence joins TRBV19 and TRBJ2-3; no clear D gene. This CDR3 contains 14 residues. From germline, CDR1 is LNHDA and CDR2 SQIVND (reference sequence). V lost 7 bases and J lost 1, with 12 bases in between. The CDR3 DNA sequence: TGTGCCAGTACGCCGGGTTGGGGCACAGATACGCAGTATTTT. It yields the protein CASTPGWGTDTQYF.

This clone was seen just once. The V and J genes are TRBV27 and TRBJ1-2; TRBD1 matches 9 bases. Germline V CDR1 and CDR2: MNHEY, SMNVEV (reference sequence). After removal of 5 bases from V and 4 bases from J, the junction contained 8 bases not matched to a gene. The CDR3 has 15 amino acids. CDR3 in amino acids: CASSVPGQGFYGYTF. The CDR3 DNA follows: TGTGCCAGCAGTGTCCCGGGACAGGGTTTCTATGGCTACACCTTC.

J is TRBJ2-5 and V is TRBV5-4, with a possible D match to TRBD2 (5 bases). The germline CDR1 and CDR2 sequences are SGHNT and YYREEE (reference sequence). The CDR3 is made up of 13 amino acids. V lost 10 bases, J lost 4 bases, and 17 bases lay in between. The CDR3 loop is CAYSDFAGETQYF. The DNA for the CDR3 is TGTGCCTACTCGGATTTCGCGGGAGAGACCCAGTACTTC.

The J gene is TRBJ1-2, the V gene TRBV19; no clear D. The V end was cut by 7 bases, the J end by 2 bases, with 23 bases between. CDR3 length: 17 residues. CDR1 is LNHDA and CDR2 is SQIVND in the germline V gene (reference sequence). DNA for the CDR3: TGTGCCAGTACCACACTATCTCAGCAACTACCAAACTATGGCTACACCTTC. The encoded protein is CASTTLSQQLPNYGYTF.

This rearrangement joins TRBV5-5 to TRBJ1-2; 8 nucleotides line up with TRBD1. The CDR3 loop spans 14 amino acids. J was trimmed by 5 bases and V by 4 bases; bases with no gene match: 7. Germline V CDR1 and CDR2: SGHKS, YYEKEE (reference sequence). The CDR3 reads CASSPTQGGYGYTF. In DNA, the CDR3 is TGTGCCAGCAGCCCTACACAGGGGGGGTATGGCTACACCTTC. The full variable domain, rest sourced from reference TRBV5-5 and TRBJ1-2, is DAGVTQSPTHLIKTRGQQVTLRCSPISGHKSVSWYQQVLGQGPQFIFQYYEKEERGRGNFPDRFSARQFPNYSSELNVNALLLGDSALYLCASSPTQGGYGYTFGSGTRLTVV.

This chain links TRBV5-1 with TRBJ1-4; 7 bases line up with TRBD1. CDR3 length equals 19 residues. Losses at the gene ends were 3 bases for V and 0 bases for J; bases not matched to a gene: 14. Germline V gives CDR1 SGHRS, CDR2 YFSETQ. In nucleotides, the CDR3 is TGCGCCAGCAGCTACTTTACGAAGGGACAGTCTGCAACTAATGAAAAACTGTTTTTT. Encoded protein: CASSYFTKGQSATNEKLFF.

This clone was counted a single time. The V gene is TRBV7-3, the J gene TRBJ2-1; 8 nucleotides agree with TRBD2. With V trimmed by 1 base and J by 8 bases, 7 bases remained unmatched. This CDR3 contains 15 residues. Germline CDR1 and CDR2: SGHTA and FQGTGA. CDR3 sequence (DNA): TGTGCCAGCAGCTTAAGGGGTAGCGGGATTGATGAGCAGTTCTTC. It is translated as CASSLRGSGIDEQFF.

This chain connects TRBV28 to TRBJ1-2; 8 nucleotides match TRBD1. The CDR3 is made up of 13 amino acids. The germline V gene encodes CDR1 MDHEN and CDR2 SYDVKM. V trimming: 6 bases; J trimming: 7 bases; junction bases outside the gene matches: 7. CDR3 in DNA: TGTGCCAGCAGGCCGCAGGGGGCGGGTGGCTACACCTTC. Its protein product is CASRPQGAGGYTF.

The CDR3 protein is CASSQPGPQGNEQFF. DNA for the CDR3: TGTGCCAGCAGCCAACCGGGACCACAGGGGAATGAGCAGTTCTTC. The rearrangement uses TRBV6-2 or TRBV6-3 and TRBJ2-1; 7 bases fit TRBD1. CDR1 and CDR2 (germline): MNHEY, SVGEGT. The trim removed 6 bases at V and 7 bases at J, leaving 12 bases unmatched. This CDR3 is 15 amino acids long.

V gene TRBV28 combines with J gene TRBJ2-4; tentative D call: TRBD2 (6 bases). Trimming pared 6 bases from V and 0 bases from J, leaving 21 bases between. The germline CDR1 and CDR2 sequences are MDHEN and SYDVKM. The CDR3 has 18 amino acids. CDR3: CASSLLRDFSIAKNIQYF. CDR3 coding DNA: TGTGCCAGCAGCCTCTTAAGGGACTTCTCTATAGCCAAAAACATTCAGTACTTC.